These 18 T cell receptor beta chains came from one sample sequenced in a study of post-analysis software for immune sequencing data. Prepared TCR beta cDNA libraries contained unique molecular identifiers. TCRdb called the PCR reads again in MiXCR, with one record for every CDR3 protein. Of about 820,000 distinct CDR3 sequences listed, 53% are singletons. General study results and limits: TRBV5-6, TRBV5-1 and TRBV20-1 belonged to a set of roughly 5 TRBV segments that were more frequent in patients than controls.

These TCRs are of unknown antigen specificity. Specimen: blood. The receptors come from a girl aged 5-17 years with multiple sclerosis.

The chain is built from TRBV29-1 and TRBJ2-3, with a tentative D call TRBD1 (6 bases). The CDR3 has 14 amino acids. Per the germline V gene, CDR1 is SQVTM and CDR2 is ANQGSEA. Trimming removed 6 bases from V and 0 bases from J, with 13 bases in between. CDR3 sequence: CSVGTLTSTDTQYF. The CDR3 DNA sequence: TGCAGCGTCGGGACACTGACTAGCACAGATACGCAGTATTTT.

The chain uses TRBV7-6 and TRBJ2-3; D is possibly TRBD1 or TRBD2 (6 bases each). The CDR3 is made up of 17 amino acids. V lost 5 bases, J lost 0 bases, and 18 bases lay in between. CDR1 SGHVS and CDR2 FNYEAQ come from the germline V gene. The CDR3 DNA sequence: TGTGCCAGCAGCACAACGGTTCCGGGGGCGAGCACAGATACGCAGTATTTT. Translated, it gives CASSTTVPGASTDTQYF. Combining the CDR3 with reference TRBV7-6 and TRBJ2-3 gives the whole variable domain GAGVSQSPRYKVTKRGQDVALRCDPISGHVSLYWYRQALGQGPEFLTYFNYEAQQDKSGLPNDRFSAERPEGSISTLTIQRTEQRDSAMYRCASSTTVPGASTDTQYFGPGTRLTVL.

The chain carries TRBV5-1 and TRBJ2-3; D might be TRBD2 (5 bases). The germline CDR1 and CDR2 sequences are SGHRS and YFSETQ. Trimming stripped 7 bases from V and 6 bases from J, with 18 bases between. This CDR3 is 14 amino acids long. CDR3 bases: TGCGCCAGCGGGCTAGTGGGAGACACGGATACGCAGTATTTT. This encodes CASGLVGDTDTQYF. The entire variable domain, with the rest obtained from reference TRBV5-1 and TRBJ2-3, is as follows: KAGVTQTPRYLIKTRGQQVTLSCSPISGHRSVSWYQQTPGQGLQFLFEYFSETQRNKGNFPGRFSGRQFSNSRSEMNVSTLELGDSALYLCASGLVGDTDTQYFGPGTRLTVL.

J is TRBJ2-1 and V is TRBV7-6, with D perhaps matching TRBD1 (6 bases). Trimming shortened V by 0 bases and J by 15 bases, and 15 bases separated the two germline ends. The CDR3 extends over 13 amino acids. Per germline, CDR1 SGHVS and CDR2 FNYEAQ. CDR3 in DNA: TGTGCCAGCAGCTTAGCCCCAGGACAGACCCTGTTCTTC. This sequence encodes CASSLAPGQTLFF.

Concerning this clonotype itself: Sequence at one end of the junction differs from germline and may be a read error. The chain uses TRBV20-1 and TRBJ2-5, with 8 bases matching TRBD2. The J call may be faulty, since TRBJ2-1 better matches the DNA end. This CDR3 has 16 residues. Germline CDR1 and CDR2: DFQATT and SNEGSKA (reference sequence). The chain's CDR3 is CSARGWGAGGPNVQFF. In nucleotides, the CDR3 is TGCAGTGCTAGGGGCTGGGGCGCGGGGGGCCCTAATGTGCAGTTCTTC.

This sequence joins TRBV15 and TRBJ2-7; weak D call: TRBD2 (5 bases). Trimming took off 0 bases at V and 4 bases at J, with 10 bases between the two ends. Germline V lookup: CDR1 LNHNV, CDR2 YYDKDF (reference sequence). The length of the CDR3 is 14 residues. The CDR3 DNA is TGTGCCACCAGCAGAGATTTTTGGGAGTACGAGCAGTACTTC. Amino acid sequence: CATSRDFWEYEQYF.

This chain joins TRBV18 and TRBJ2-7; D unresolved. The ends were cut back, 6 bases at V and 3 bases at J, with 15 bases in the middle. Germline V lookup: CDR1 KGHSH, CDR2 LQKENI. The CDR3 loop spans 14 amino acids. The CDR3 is CASSLVGQFYEQYF. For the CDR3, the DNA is TGTGCCAGCTCCCTGGTCGGGCAATTCTACGAGCAGTACTTC.

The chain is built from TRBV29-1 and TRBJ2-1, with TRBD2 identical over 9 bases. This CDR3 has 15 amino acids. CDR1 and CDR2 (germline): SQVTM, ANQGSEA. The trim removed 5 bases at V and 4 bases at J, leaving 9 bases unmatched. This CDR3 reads CSVHKLAGSYNEQFF. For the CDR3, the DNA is TGCAGCGTTCATAAGCTAGCGGGATCTTACAATGAGCAGTTCTTC.

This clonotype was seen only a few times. CDR3 protein: CASSLTGLLQETQYF. CDR3 sequence (DNA): TGTGCCAGCAGCTTGACAGGCCTCCTTCAAGAGACCCAGTACTTC. The V and J genes are TRBV7-2 and TRBJ2-5; D may be TRBD1 (6 bases). Germline CDR1 and CDR2: SGHTA and FQGNSA. The V gene lost 3 bases and the J gene lost 2 bases, with 13 bases spanning the gap. CDR3 length equals 15 residues.

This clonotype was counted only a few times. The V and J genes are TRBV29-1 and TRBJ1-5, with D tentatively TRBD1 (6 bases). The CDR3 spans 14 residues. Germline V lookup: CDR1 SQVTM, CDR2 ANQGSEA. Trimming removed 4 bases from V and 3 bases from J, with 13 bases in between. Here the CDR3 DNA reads TGCAGCGTTGCGCTGGACAGCACCAATCAGCCCCAGCATTTT. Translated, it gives CSVALDSTNQPQHF.

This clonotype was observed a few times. CDR3 bases: TGTGCCAGCAGTGGCTCGCGGGATACGCAGTATTTT. It is translated as CASSGSRDTQYF. This chain joins TRBV6-5 and TRBJ2-3; unclear D gene. Germline values: CDR1 MNHEY, CDR2 SVGAGI. This CDR3 spans 12 amino acids. Trimming removed 5 bases from V and 6 bases from J, with 9 bases in between.

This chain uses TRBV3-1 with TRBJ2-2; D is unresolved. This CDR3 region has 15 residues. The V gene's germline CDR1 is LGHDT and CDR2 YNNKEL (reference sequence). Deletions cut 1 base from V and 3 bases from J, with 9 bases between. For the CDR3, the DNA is TGTGCCAGCAGCCAAGCCGGGCCGGACACCGGGGAGCTGTTTTTT. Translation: CASSQAGPDTGELFF.

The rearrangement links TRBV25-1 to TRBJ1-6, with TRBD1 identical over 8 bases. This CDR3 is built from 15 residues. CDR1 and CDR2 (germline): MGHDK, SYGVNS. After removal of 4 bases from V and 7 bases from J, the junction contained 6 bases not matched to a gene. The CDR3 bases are TGTGCCAGCAGTGCGGCAGGGGGCGCGAATTCACCCCTCCACTTT. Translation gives CASSAAGGANSPLHF.

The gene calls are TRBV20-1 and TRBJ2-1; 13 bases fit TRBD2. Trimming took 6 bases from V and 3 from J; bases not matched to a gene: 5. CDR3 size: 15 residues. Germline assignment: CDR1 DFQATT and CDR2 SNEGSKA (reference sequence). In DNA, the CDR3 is TGCAGTGCGCCTACTAGCGGGGGGGGCTACAATGAGCAGTTCTTC. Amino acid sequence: CSAPTSGGGYNEQFF.

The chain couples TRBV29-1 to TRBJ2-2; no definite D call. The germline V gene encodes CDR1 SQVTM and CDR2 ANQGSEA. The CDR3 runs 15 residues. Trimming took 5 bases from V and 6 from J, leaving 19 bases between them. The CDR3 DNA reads TGCAGCGTTCGTCGAGACAACACAAAGTCCGGGGAGCTGTTTTTT. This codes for CSVRRDNTKSGELFF.

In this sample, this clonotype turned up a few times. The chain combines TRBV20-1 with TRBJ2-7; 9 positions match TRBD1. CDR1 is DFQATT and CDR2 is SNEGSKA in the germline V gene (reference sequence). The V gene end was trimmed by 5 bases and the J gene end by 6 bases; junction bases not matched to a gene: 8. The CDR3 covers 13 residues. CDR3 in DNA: TGCAGTGCTCCCGGGACAGGGTGGAGCGAGCAGTACTTC. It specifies CSAPGTGWSEQYF.

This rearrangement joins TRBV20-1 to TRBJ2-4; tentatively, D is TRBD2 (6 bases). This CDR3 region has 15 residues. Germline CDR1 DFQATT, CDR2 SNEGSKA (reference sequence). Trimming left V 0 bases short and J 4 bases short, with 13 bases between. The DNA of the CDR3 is TGCAGTGCTAGAGAGCCGGGGGTCCAAAAAAACATTCAGTACTTC. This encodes CSAREPGVQKNIQYF.

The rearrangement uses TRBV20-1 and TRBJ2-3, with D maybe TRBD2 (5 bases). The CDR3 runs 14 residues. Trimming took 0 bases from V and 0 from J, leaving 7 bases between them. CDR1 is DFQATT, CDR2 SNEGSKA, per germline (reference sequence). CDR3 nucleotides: TGCAGTGCTAGAGATCCGGGGAGCACAGATACGCAGTATTTT. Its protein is CSARDPGSTDTQYF.